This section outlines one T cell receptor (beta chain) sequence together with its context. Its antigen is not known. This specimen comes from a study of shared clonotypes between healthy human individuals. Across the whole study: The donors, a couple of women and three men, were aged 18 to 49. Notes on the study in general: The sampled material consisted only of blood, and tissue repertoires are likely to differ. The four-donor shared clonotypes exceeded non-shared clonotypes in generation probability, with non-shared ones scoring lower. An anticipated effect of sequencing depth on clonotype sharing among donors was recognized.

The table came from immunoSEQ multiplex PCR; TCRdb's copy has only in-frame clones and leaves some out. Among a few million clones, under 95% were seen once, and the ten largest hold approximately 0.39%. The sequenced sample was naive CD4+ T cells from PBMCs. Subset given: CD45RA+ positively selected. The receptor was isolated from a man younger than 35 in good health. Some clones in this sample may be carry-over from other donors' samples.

The CDR3 nucleotides are TGTGCCAGCTCACCGACAGGTAGGGGCGCTGAAGCTTTCTTT. Translation: CASSPTGRGAEAFF. The chain carries TRBV18 and TRBJ1-1; the D gene is possibly TRBD1 (6 bases). Germline V gene lookup returns CDR1 KGHSH and CDR2 LQKENI. This CDR3 spans 14 amino acids. The V and J ends lost 3 bases and 6 bases respectively, with 14 bases between them.